This TCR beta chain was captured in a study of blood T cell repertoires in COVID-19. Turning to the study itself: Samples came from the United States, Italy and Spain, spanning acute and convalescent COVID-19. PBMCs, B-cell-depleted T cells, or T cells were the source of the cDNA or gDNA that made up the material.

The CDR3 length is 13 residues. The V end lost 2 bases, the J end lost 5 bases, and 9 bases lay between the germline ends. Per germline, CDR1 GTSNPN and CDR2 SVGIG (reference sequence). The authors' processing: How many nucleated cells were present was estimated from reference gene primer amplification. Assay used: immunoSEQ multiplex PCR; TCRdb lists only in-frame clones, some missing. D and trimming were read from the DNA, whereas the V and J calls and clone size are those reported in that table. This table has roughly 99,000 clones, around 88% appearing once. The chain links TRBV30 to TRBJ2-2; D call uncertain. The TCR sequence derives from a man in his fifties or sixties with active or convalescent COVID-19. Sequencing input: peripheral blood. This CDR3 is CAWSKQQTGELFF. Here the CDR3 DNA reads TGTGCCTGGAGTAAACAGCAGACCGGGGAGCTGTTTTTT.